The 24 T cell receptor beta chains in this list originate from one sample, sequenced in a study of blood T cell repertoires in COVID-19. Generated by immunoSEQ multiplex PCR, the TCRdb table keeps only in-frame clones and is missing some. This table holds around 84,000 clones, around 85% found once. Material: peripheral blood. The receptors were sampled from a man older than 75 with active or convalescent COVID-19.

Written as DNA, the CDR3 is TGTGCCAGTACAGGTAGCAATCAGCCCCAGCATTTT. Translating it yields CASTGSNQPQHF. The chain uses TRBV28 and TRBJ1-5; perhaps TRBD1 as D (5 bases). The CDR3 sequence is 12 residues long. CDR1 and CDR2 from the germline V gene are MDHEN and SYDVKM. V lost 9 bases to trimming and J lost 0 bases, with 6 bases between them. Drawing the rest from reference TRBV28 and TRBJ1-5, the complete variable domain is DVKVTQSSRYLVKRTGEKVFLECVQDMDHENMFWYRQDPGLGLRLIYFSYDVKMKEKGDIPEGYSVSREKKERFSLILESASTNQTSMYLCASTGSNQPQHFGDGTRLSIL.

DNA of the CDR3: TGTGCCAGCGCGTCGGGGGGGCCGAGCACAGATACGCAGTATTTT. It yields the protein CASASGGPSTDTQYF. The chain has TRBV5-4 and TRBJ2-3; 8 positions match TRBD2. From germline, CDR1 is SGHNT and CDR2 YYREEE (reference sequence). V gave up 7 bases and J gave up 0 bases; unmatched junction bases: 7. This CDR3 is 15 amino acids long.

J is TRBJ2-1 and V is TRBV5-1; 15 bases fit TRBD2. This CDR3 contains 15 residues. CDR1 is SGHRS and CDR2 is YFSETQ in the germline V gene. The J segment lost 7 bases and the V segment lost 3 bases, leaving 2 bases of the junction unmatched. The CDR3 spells CASSYGTSGGNEQFF. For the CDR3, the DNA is TGCGCCAGCAGCTACGGGACTAGCGGGGGGAATGAGCAGTTCTTC.

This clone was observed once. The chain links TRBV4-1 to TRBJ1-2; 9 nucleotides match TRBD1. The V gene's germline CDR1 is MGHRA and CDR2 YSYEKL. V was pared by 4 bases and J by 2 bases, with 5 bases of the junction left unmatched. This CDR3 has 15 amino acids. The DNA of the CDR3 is TGCGCCAGCAGCCTAACTACAGGGGGCAACTATGGCTACACCTTC. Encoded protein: CASSLTTGGNYGYTF.

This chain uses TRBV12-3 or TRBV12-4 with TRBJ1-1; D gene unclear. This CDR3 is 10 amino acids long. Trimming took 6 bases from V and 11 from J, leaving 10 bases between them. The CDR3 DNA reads TGTGCCAGCAGCGAGACTCTGGCTTTCTTT. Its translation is CASSETLAFF.

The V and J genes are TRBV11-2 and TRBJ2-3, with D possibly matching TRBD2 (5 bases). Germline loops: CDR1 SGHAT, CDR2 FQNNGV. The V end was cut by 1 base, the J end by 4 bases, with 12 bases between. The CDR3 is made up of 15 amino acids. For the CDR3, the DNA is TGTGCCAGCAGCTTAGTACTAGACCAGGCAGATACGCAGTATTTT. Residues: CASSLVLDQADTQYF.

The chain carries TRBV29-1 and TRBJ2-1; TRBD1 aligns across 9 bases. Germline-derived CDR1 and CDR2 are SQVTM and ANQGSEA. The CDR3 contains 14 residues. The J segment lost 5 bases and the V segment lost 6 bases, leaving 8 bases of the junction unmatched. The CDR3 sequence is CSVYPGQGDNEQFF. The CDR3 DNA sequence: TGCAGCGTCTACCCGGGACAGGGCGACAATGAGCAGTTCTTC.

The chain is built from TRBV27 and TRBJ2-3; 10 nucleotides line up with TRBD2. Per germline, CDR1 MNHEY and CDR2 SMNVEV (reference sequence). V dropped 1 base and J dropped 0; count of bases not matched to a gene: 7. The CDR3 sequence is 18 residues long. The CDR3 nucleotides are TGTGCCAGCAGTTTATACGCTAGCGGGGGCCCCAGCACAGATACGCAGTATTTT. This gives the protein CASSLYASGGPSTDTQYF.

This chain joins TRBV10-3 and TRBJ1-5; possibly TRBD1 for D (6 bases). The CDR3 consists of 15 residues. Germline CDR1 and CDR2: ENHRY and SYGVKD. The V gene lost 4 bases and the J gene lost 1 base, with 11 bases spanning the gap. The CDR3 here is CAISGTGQSNQPQHF. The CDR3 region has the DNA TGTGCCATCAGTGGGACCGGACAGAGCAATCAGCCCCAGCATTTT.

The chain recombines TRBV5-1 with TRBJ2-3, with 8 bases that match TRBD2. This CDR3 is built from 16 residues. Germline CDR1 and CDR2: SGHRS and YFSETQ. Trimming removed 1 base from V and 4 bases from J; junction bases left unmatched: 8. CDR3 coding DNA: TGCGCCAGCAGCTTGACGTCGGGACTAGTGGCAGATACGCAGTATTTT. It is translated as CASSLTSGLVADTQYF.

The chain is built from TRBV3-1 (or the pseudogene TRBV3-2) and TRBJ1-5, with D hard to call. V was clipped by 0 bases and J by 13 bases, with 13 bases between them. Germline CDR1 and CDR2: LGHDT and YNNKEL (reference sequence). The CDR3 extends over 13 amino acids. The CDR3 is CASSQDLGRAQHF. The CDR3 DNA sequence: TGTGCCAGCAGCCAAGATCTTGGGCGTGCGCAGCATTTT.

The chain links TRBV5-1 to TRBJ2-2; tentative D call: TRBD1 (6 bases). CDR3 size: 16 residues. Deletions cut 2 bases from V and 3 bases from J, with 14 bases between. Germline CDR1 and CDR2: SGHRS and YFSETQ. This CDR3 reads CASSFDPAGDTGELFF. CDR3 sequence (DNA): TGCGCCAGCAGCTTTGACCCGGCAGGGGACACCGGGGAGCTGTTTTTT.

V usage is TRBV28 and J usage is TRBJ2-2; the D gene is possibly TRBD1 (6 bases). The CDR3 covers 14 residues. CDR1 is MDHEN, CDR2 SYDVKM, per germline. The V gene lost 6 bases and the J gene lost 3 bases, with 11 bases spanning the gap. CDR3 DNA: TGTGCCAGCAGCCCCGGACAGTACACCGGGGAGCTGTTTTTT. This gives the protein CASSPGQYTGELFF.

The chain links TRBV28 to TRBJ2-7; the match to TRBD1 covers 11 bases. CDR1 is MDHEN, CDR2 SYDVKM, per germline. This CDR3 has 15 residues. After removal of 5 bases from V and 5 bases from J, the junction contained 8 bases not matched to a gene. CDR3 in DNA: TGTGCCAGCAGTCTGGAGGACAGGGGGCGGAACGAGCAGTACGTC. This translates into CASSLEDRGRNEQYV.

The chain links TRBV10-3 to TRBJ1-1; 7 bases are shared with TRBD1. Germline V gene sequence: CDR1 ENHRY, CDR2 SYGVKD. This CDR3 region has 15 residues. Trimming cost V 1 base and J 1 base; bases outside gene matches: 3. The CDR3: CAISELAGGNTEAFF. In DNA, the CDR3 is TGTGCCATCAGTGAGTTGGCAGGGGGGAACACTGAAGCTTTCTTT.

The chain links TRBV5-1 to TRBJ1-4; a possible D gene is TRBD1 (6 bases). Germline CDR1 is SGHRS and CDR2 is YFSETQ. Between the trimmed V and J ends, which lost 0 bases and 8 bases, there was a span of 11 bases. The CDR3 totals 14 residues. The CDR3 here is CASSLVGGREKLFF. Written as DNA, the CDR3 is TGCGCCAGCAGCTTGGTTGGGGGCCGGGAAAAACTGTTTTTT.

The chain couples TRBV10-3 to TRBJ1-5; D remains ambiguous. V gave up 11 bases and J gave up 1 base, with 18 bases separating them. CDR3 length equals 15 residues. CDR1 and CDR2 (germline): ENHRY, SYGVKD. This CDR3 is CAAGDPSLSNQPQHF. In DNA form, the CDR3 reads TGTGCCGCCGGAGACCCTTCCTTGAGCAATCAGCCCCAGCATTTT.

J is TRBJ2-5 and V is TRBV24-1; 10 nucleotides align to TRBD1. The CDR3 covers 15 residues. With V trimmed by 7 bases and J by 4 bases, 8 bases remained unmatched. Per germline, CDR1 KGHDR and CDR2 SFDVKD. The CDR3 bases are TGTGCCACCAGCCGGCGGGACAGGGGCAGAGAGACCCAGTACTTC. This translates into CATSRRDRGRETQYF.

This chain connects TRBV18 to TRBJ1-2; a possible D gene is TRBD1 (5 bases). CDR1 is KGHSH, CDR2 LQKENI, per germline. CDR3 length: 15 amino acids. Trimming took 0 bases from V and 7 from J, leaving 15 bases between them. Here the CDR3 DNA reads TGTGCCAGCTCACCACCGGTCGAGACAGAGACTGGCTACACCTTC. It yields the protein CASSPPVETETGYTF.

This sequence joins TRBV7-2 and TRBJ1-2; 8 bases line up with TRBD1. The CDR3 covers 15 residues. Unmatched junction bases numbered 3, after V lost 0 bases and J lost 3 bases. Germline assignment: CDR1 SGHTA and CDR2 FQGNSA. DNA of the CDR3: TGTGCCAGCAGCTTAGCGGCAGGGGGCCACTATGGCTACACCTTC. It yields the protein CASSLAAGGHYGYTF.

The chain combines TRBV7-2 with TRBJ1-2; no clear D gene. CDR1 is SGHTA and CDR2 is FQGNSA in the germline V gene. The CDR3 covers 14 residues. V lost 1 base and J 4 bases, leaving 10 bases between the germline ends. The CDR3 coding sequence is TGTGCCAGCAGCTTAGACCCAGCGAGCTATGGCTACACCTTC. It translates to CASSLDPASYGYTF.

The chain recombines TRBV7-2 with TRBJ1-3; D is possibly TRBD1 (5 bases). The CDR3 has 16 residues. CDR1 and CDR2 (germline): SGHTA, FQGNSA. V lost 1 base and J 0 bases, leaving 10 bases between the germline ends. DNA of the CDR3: TGTGCCAGCAGCTTAGTTGCAGGGAACTCTGGAAACACCATATATTTT. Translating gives CASSLVAGNSGNTIYF.

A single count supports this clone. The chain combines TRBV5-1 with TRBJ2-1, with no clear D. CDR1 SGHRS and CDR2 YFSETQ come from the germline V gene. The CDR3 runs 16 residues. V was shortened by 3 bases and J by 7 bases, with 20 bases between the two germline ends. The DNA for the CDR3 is TGCGCCAGCAGCTCACCGATTGGAGCTTTCACTAATGAGCAGTTCTTC. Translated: CASSSPIGAFTNEQFF.

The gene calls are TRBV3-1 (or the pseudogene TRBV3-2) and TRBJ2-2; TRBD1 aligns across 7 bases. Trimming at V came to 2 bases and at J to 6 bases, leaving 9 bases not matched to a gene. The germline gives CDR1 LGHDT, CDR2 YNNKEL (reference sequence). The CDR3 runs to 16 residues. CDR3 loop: CASSQFIGQVAGELFF. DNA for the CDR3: TGTGCCAGCAGCCAATTTATCGGACAGGTGGCCGGGGAGCTGTTTTTT.